These 20 T cell receptor beta chains were all obtained from the same sample, sequenced in a study of CD8 T cells in ankylosing spondylitis. In TCRdb, the 5' RACE reads were re-called with MiXCR into one record per CDR3 protein. The table lists about 220,000 distinct CDR3 sequences, over 9.5% of them singletons. Sequenced: blood, either unsorted or a sorted T cell fraction (not recorded which). These receptors were obtained from a male donor with ankylosing spondylitis or in good health (not recorded which).

This clonotype was counted ten times or more. The V call is TRBV6-1, the J call TRBJ1-2; weak D call: TRBD1 (5 bases). CDR1 is MNHNS, CDR2 SASEGT, per germline. The CDR3 spans 15 residues. V was cut by 5 bases and J by 3 bases, with 16 bases left in between. The CDR3 protein is CASSPSWGDHYGYTF. In DNA form, the CDR3 reads TGTGCCAGCAGTCCTTCTTGGGGGGATCACTATGGCTACACCTTC.

The sample holds many counts of this clonotype. This chain links TRBV20-1 with TRBJ2-2; D is tentatively TRBD1 or TRBD2 (7 bases each). Germline CDR1 reads DFQATT; CDR2 reads SNEGSKA (reference sequence). With 3 bases removed from V and 6 bases from J, the gap between germline ends came to 14 bases. The CDR3 is 14 amino acids. CDR3 sequence (DNA): TGCAGTGCTAGTAGGCAGGGGGGGCCCGGGGAGCTGTTTTTT. It yields the protein CSASRQGGPGELFF.

In this sample, this clonotype turned up many times. The rearrangement uses TRBV5-1 and TRBJ1-5; possible D gene TRBD1, 5 bases. The germline V gene encodes CDR1 SGHRS and CDR2 YFSETQ. The CDR3 extends over 14 amino acids. Trimming took 4 bases from V and 5 from J, leaving 13 bases between them. DNA of the CDR3: TGCGCCAGCAGCCCTTTGGGGGTAGATCAGCCCCAGCATTTT. Its protein is CASSPLGVDQPQHF.

This clonotype was observed a handful of times. The rearrangement joins TRBV29-1 to TRBJ2-5; D perhaps matches TRBD1 (7 bases). The V gene's germline CDR1 is SQVTM and CDR2 ANQGSEA. Deletions cut 2 bases from V and 4 bases from J, with 14 bases between. The CDR3 has 14 residues. The CDR3 loop reads CSVERNRGGETQYF. The CDR3 DNA reads as TGCAGCGTTGAAAGGAACAGGGGAGGAGAGACCCAGTACTTC.

The table lists this clonotype with a few counts. The chain uses TRBV5-1 and TRBJ2-1; the D gene is possibly TRBD2 (6 bases). This CDR3 contains 13 residues. Germline V gene sequence: CDR1 SGHRS, CDR2 YFSETQ. V gave up 3 bases and J gave up 7 bases, with 11 bases separating them. DNA for the CDR3: TGCGCCAGCAGCTCGGGACTGACGAATGAGCAGTTCTTC. This translates into CASSSGLTNEQFF.

This clonotype was seen a few times. The V call is TRBV5-1, the J call TRBJ2-5; possible D gene TRBD2, 7 bases. CDR3 length: 14 amino acids. V gave up 0 bases and J gave up 5 bases, with 11 bases separating them. Germline loops: CDR1 SGHRS, CDR2 YFSETQ. The CDR3 DNA reads as TGCGCCAGCAGCTTGGAAGGGGGAGGGGAGACCCAGTACTTC. It is translated as CASSLEGGGETQYF. The full variable domain, completed using reference TRBV5-1 and TRBJ2-5, is KAGVTQTPRYLIKTRGQQVTLSCSPISGHRSVSWYQQTPGQGLQFLFEYFSETQRNKGNFPGRFSGRQFSNSRSEMNVSTLELGDSALYLCASSLEGGGETQYFGPGTRLLVL.

This clonotype has ten or more counts. The V gene is TRBV12-3 or TRBV12-4, the J gene TRBJ1-2, with TRBD1 as a possible D gene (6 bases). There are 14 residues in the CDR3. Trimming removed 6 bases at V and 0 bases at J, with 11 bases between. Written as DNA, the CDR3 is TGTGCCAGCAGCCTCGGACAGACTAACTATGGCTACACCTTC. Amino acids: CASSLGQTNYGYTF.

CDR3 sequence reads: CASSLSGTGGRGPLHF. In DNA, the CDR3 is TGTGCCAGCAGCTTATCCGGGACAGGGGGCCGGGGACCCCTCCACTTT. V gene TRBV7-8 combines with J gene TRBJ1-6; 12 nucleotides line up with TRBD1. V shed 2 bases, J shed 12 bases, and the junction held 8 bases outside the gene matches. Germline values: CDR1 SGHVS, CDR2 FQNEAQ. The CDR3 is made up of 16 amino acids.

In its sample, this clonotype was seen a few times. The chain carries TRBV2 and TRBJ2-1, with TRBD1 as a possible D gene (5 bases). Per germline, CDR1 SNHLY and CDR2 FYNNEI. This CDR3 spans 12 amino acids. The CDR3 nucleotides are TGTGCTGGGGCCAGCTCCTACAATGAGCAGTTCTTC. Translated, it gives CAGASSYNEQFF. Filled out from reference TRBV2 and TRBJ2-1, the complete variable domain reads EPEVTQTPSHQVTQMGQEVILRCVPISNHLYFYWYRQILGQKVEFLVSFYNNEISEKSEIFDDQFSVERPDGSNFTLKIRSTKLEDSAMYFCAGASSYNEQFFGPGTRLTVL.

A remark on this clonotype: A much larger clone differs by one base, so this may be a read error. The V gene is TRBV5-4, the J gene TRBJ2-7; D remains ambiguous. V lost 6 bases and J lost 2, with 6 bases in between. This CDR3 is 11 amino acids long. From germline, CDR1 is SGHNT and CDR2 YYREEE (reference sequence). CDR3 sequence: CASILPYEQYF. The CDR3 region has the DNA TGTGCCAGCATCCTCCCCTACGAGCAGTACTTC.

V is TRBV25-1 and J is TRBJ2-5; 10 bases are a match to TRBD1. From germline, CDR1 is MGHDK and CDR2 SYGVNS. The V and J ends lost 2 bases and 2 bases, in that order; junction bases with no gene match: 11. The length of the CDR3 is 18 residues. CDR3 nucleotide sequence: TGTGCCAGCAGTGAACTCACCCCTGGGACAGGGGTACAAGAGACCCAGTACTTC. It is translated as CASSELTPGTGVQETQYF.

The gene calls are TRBV20-1 and TRBJ2-3, with a tentative D call TRBD2 (5 bases). The CDR3 totals 12 residues. V lost 5 bases, J lost 15 bases, and 21 bases lay in between. Germline CDR1 is DFQATT and CDR2 is SNEGSKA (reference sequence). CDR3 protein: CSAHLGSDLQYF. In nucleotides, the CDR3 is TGCAGTGCTCACCTTGGCTCGGACTTGCAATATTTT.

This clonotype occurred many times. V and J are TRBV3-1 and TRBJ1-2; D is ambiguous. Germline V gives CDR1 LGHDT, CDR2 YNNKEL (reference sequence). CDR3 length equals 15 residues. Between the trimmed V and J ends, which lost 1 base and 7 bases, there was a span of 16 bases. The CDR3 spells CASSQGFSASGGYTF. The CDR3 DNA reads TGTGCCAGCAGCCAAGGCTTTTCAGCTTCTGGTGGCTACACCTTC.

In this sample, this clonotype turned up many times. The chain recombines TRBV5-1 with TRBJ2-2; possibly TRBD1 for D (5 bases). V lost 6 bases and J 5 bases, leaving 5 bases between the germline ends. Germline CDR1 SGHRS, CDR2 YFSETQ. The CDR3 is 11 amino acids. The CDR3 nucleotides are TGCGCCAGCAAGGGGACCGGGGAGCTGTTTTTT. As protein: CASKGTGELFF.

V and J are TRBV7-9 and TRBJ2-7; tentative D call: TRBD1 (6 bases). V was pared by 4 bases and J by 3 bases, with 10 bases between. The CDR3 is 13 amino acids. CDR1 SEHNR and CDR2 FQNEAQ come from the germline V gene (reference sequence). The CDR3: CASSWTADYEQYF. DNA of the CDR3: TGTGCCAGCAGCTGGACAGCCGACTACGAGCAGTACTTC.

The rearrangement joins TRBV7-2 to TRBJ2-7; 8 positions match TRBD2. The CDR3 covers 14 residues. The germline gives CDR1 SGHTA, CDR2 FQGNSA. V shed 1 base, J shed 5 bases, and the junction held 4 bases outside the gene matches. CDR3 DNA sequence: TGTGCCAGCAGCTTAGATCGGGGGGGCCACGAGCAGTACTTC. This gives the protein CASSLDRGGHEQYF.

This chain connects TRBV19 to TRBJ1-1; the D gene is possibly TRBD1 (5 bases). Trimming took off 6 bases at V and 0 bases at J, with 20 bases between the two ends. The CDR3 has 17 residues. Per the germline V gene, CDR1 is LNHDA and CDR2 is SQIVND (reference sequence). The chain's CDR3 is CASRTAPWTDLNTEAFF. In nucleotides, the CDR3 is TGTGCCAGTAGGACAGCACCCTGGACGGATTTGAACACTGAAGCTTTCTTT.

This clonotype was seen a handful of times. V usage is TRBV5-1 and J usage is TRBJ2-7; no reliable D call. The V and J ends lost 0 bases and 2 bases respectively, with 9 bases between them. Germline V gene sequence: CDR1 SGHRS, CDR2 YFSETQ. This CDR3 has 14 amino acids. CDR3 in amino acids: CASSLERRAYEQYF. The CDR3 DNA follows: TGCGCCAGCAGCTTGGAACGACGGGCCTACGAGCAGTACTTC.

V usage is TRBV12-3 or TRBV12-4 and J usage is TRBJ2-2, with 9 bases lining up with TRBD2. J was trimmed by 2 bases and V by 9 bases; bases with no gene match: 4. This CDR3 has 14 residues. The CDR3: CASAGGGNTGELFF. In DNA, the CDR3 is TGTGCCAGTGCGGGGGGGGGAAACACCGGGGAGCTGTTTTTT.

The V call is TRBV12-3 or TRBV12-4, the J call TRBJ2-3; 9 positions agree with TRBD2. The CDR3 contains 16 residues. The V segment lost 5 bases and the J segment 3 bases; nucleotides outside the gene matches: 9. CDR3 in DNA: TGTGCCAGCAGTGCCCGCGGCGGGGGGGGAACAGATACGCAGTATTTT. Its protein is CASSARGGGGTDTQYF.